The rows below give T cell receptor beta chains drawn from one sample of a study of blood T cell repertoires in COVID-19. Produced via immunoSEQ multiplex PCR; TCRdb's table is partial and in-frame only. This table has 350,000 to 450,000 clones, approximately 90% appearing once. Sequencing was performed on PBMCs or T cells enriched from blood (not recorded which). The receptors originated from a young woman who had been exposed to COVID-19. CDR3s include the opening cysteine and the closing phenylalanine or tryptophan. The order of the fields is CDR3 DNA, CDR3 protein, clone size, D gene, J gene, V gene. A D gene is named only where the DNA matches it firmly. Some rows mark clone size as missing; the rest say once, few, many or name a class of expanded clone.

TGTGCCAGCAGCTCAGGCAGGGGGGAAGCTTTCTTT,CASSSGRGEAFF,.,TRBD1,TRBJ1-1,TRBV13
TGTGCCAGCAGTTCCCCCGGATTACGGGAGGGATACACCGGGGAGCTGTTTTTT,CASSSPGLREGYTGELFF,.,TRBD2,TRBJ2-2,TRBV28
TGCGCCAGCAGCCGGACAGGGGGCGAATCCGGGGAGCTGTTTTTT,CASSRTGGESGELFF,.,TRBD1,TRBJ2-2,TRBV5-1
TGTGCCAGCAGTTTATCCCTGTCCTACGAGCAGTACTTC,CASSLSLSYEQYF,.,.,TRBJ2-7,TRBV27
TGTGCCAGCAGCCCGGGACTAGCGAGACTATCATCCTACGAGCAGTACTTC,CASSPGLARLSSYEQYF,few,TRBD2,TRBJ2-7,TRBV5-5
TGTGCCAGCAGCCGCGGGACAGGGCGGAGTCCTGAAGCTTTCTTT,CASSRGTGRSPEAFF,.,TRBD1,TRBJ1-1,TRBV7-2
TGTGCCAGCAGTGAAGCCGCACAGGGGTTGGACGAGCAGTACTTC,CASSEAAQGLDEQYF,.,TRBD1,TRBJ2-7,TRBV2
TGCGCCAGCAGCAGGGACCGACAGGGGGCGGATTCACCCCTCCACTTT,CASSRDRQGADSPLHF,.,TRBD1,TRBJ1-6,TRBV5-1
TGTGCCAGCAGCTTAGCGCGACAGGGCTATTCACCCCTCCACTTT,CASSLARQGYSPLHF,.,TRBD1,TRBJ1-6,TRBV7-2
TGTGCCAGCAGCTTACTCGCAAAGGAGTACTATGGCTACACCTTC,CASSLLAKEYYGYTF,.,.,TRBJ1-2,TRBV5-6
TGTGCCAGCCGACTAGCGGGAGGCAATGAGCAGTTCTTC,CASRLAGGNEQFF,.,TRBD2,TRBJ2-1,TRBV7-9
TGTGCCAGCAGCGCCGGACCGAACGACCTAGCGGGGCGAGCCTACGAGCAGTACTTC,CASSAGPNDLAGRAYEQYF,.,TRBD2,TRBJ2-7,TRBV9
TGTGCCAGCAGTGGGACAGGGGTTCAGCCCCAGCATTTT,CASSGTGVQPQHF,few,TRBD1,TRBJ1-5,TRBV6-6
TGTGCCAGCAGCGCACCAGGGGCCACTGAAGCTTTCTTT,CASSAPGATEAFF,few,.,TRBJ1-1,TRBV7-3
TGTGCCAGTAGTGCCCCGGGACTGAGCTACGAGCAGTACTTC,CASSAPGLSYEQYF,.,.,TRBJ2-7,TRBV19
TGTGCCAGCAGTCGACTGAGCAATCAGCCCCAGCATTTT,CASSRLSNQPQHF,.,.,TRBJ1-5,TRBV28
TGTGCCAGCAGTTGGGGCCCCACCGAGGCCGTAATAGCCGGCTACACCTTC,CASSWGPTEAVIAGYTF,.,.,TRBJ1-2,TRBV3-1/TRBV3-2
TGTGCCACTGGAGGGGGCTCGCCCTACGAGCAGTACTTC,CATGGGSPYEQYF,.,.,TRBJ2-7,TRBV10-3
TGTGCCAGCAGTCTTAAGCGGGGGGGCCCCTATGAGCAGTTCTTC,CASSLKRGGPYEQFF,.,TRBD2,TRBJ2-1,TRBV6-4
TGTGCCAGCAGCCAACAGGTCCATAGCGCGAAACTGTTTTTT,CASSQQVHSAKLFF,.,.,TRBJ1-4,TRBV14
TGCAGCGTTGATGGTTCCCGAGAGCGGGATGGCGGCTACACCTTC,CSVDGSRERDGGYTF,.,.,TRBJ1-2,TRBV29-1
TGTGCCAGCAGCTTAAGCCCAGGGGACTATGGCTACACCTTC,CASSLSPGDYGYTF,.,.,TRBJ1-2,TRBV7-9
TGTGCCAGCTCTCTCCTAGGACAGGGGGCCTATAATTCACCCCTCCACTTT,CASSLLGQGAYNSPLHF,.,TRBD1,TRBJ1-6,TRBV18
TGCAGCGTTGACCGGACGCAGTATTTT,CSVDRTQYF,.,.,TRBJ2-3,TRBV29-1
TGTGCCAGCAGCTCGGGGACTAGCGGAGCCGAGCAGTACTTC,CASSSGTSGAEQYF,.,TRBD2,TRBJ2-7,TRBV7-9
TGTGCCAGCAGCCAAGGCCAGTTCTATGGCTACACCTTC,CASSQGQFYGYTF,once,.,TRBJ1-2,TRBV3-1/TRBV3-2
TGTGCCAGCAGCCCGCGGGGACGGGGCGAAAAACTGTTTTTT,CASSPRGRGEKLFF,.,.,TRBJ1-4,TRBV7-9
TGTGCCAGCTCACCGGGACAGACATCCTACGAGCAGTACTTC,CASSPGQTSYEQYF,.,TRBD1,TRBJ2-7,TRBV18
TGTGCCACGACAGGGGACTCTGGAAACACCATATATTTT,CATTGDSGNTIYF,.,TRBD1,TRBJ1-3,TRBV5-6
TGTGCCAGCAGTTCCGCGATCAGCGGGAGGACAGATACGCAGTATTTT,CASSSAISGRTDTQYF,.,TRBD2,TRBJ2-3,TRBV28
TGTGCCAGCTCAGCAAAACAACAGAACACTGAAGCTTTCTTT,CASSAKQQNTEAFF,once,.,TRBJ1-1,TRBV18
TGTGCCAGCTCATTGTTGGGACAGGATGGTGGAGGAAACACCATATATTTT,CASSLLGQDGGGNTIYF,.,TRBD1,TRBJ1-3,TRBV18
TGTGCCAGCAGGCCGGGACAGGGATCGGGCGAGCAGTACTTC,CASRPGQGSGEQYF,.,TRBD1,TRBJ2-7,TRBV27
TGTGCCAGTAGTATCTCGCTAGCGGGGATAAATGAGCAGTTCTTC,CASSISLAGINEQFF,.,TRBD2,TRBJ2-1,TRBV19
TGCAGCGTTGGGACAGGGGCTCGCTACACCTTC,CSVGTGARYTF,.,TRBD1,TRBJ1-2,TRBV29-1
TGCGCCAGCAGTACCCGGTTGGGTAGCGGGAACACAGATACGCAGTATTTT,CASSTRLGSGNTDTQYF,.,TRBD2,TRBJ2-3,TRBV5-1
TGTGCCAGCAGCTTACCTCGGACAGGGGCCGGGGAGCTGTTTTTT,CASSLPRTGAGELFF,.,TRBD1,TRBJ2-2,TRBV7-9
TGTGCCAGCAGGTACCAGGGTAAGGGGTATTTT,CASRYQGKGYF,.,.,TRBJ2-3,TRBV6-2/TRBV6-3
TGTGCCAGCAGTGAGCGACAGGGGTTGAATGAAAAACTGTTTTTT,CASSERQGLNEKLFF,.,TRBD1,TRBJ1-4,TRBV2
TGCGCCAGCAGCTTACCAGGGAACACCGGGGAGCTGTTTTTT,CASSLPGNTGELFF,.,.,TRBJ2-2,TRBV5-1
TGTGCCAGCAGCTCTTTGACCCGAGGCGGTGGCTACACCTTC,CASSSLTRGGGYTF,.,.,TRBJ1-2,TRBV7-9
TGTGCCAGCTCACCAGGCCAGGATGACGAGCAGTACTTC,CASSPGQDDEQYF,.,.,TRBJ2-7,TRBV18
TGTGCCACCGCCCCAGAGGAGGCCCTCAATCAGCCCCAGCATTTT,CATAPEEALNQPQHF,.,.,TRBJ1-5,TRBV28
TGTGCCAGCAGTGAGGGGGGTCAGCCCCAGCATTTT,CASSEGGQPQHF,.,.,TRBJ1-5,TRBV25-1
TGCGCCAGCAGCCAAATACAGGGAATCCCAGGCTACACCTTC,CASSQIQGIPGYTF,once,.,TRBJ1-2,TRBV4-1
TGTGCCAGCAGCAAGACAGGGGACTACGAGCAGTACTTC,CASSKTGDYEQYF,.,TRBD1,TRBJ2-7,TRBV7-8
TGTGCCAGCCGCTCCGGGACTAGAAATAGCCATGAGCAGTTCTTC,CASRSGTRNSHEQFF,.,TRBD2,TRBJ2-1,TRBV28
TGTGCCAGCAGTTTACGGGGCACAGATACGCAGTATTTT,CASSLRGTDTQYF,.,.,TRBJ2-3,TRBV27
TGTGCCAGCAGCTCCCGGACAGGGGAGGCCTCCTACAATGAGCAGTTCTTC,CASSSRTGEASYNEQFF,.,TRBD1,TRBJ2-1,TRBV9